This T cell receptor (beta chain) was sequenced in a study of human T cells and chemical hapten exposure. Study summary: Yields of TCR per sample differed, chiefly owing to small differences in pooled library volume. Study-level points and caveats: Expanded TCRs created a significantly greater count of big CDR3 similarity clusters than controls did. Every donor had alopecia, and their immune response may therefore differ from healthy people's.

From the RACE reads, TCRdb called clonotypes with MiXCR, one entry per CDR3 protein. The repertoire holds about 120,000 distinct CDR3 sequences, with about 14% as singletons. As to time point: pre-sensitization, week 0. As to treatment: therapeutic diphenylcyclopropenone sensitization with weekly scalp DPC. A few counts support this clonotype. The antigen is not known. From germline, CDR1 is SGHTA and CDR2 FQGNSA. The CDR3 runs 13 residues. Trimming cost V 4 bases and J 7 bases, with 11 bases left between them. V usage is TRBV7-2 and J usage is TRBJ1-3, with no clear D. The TCR was taken from a woman aged 18-29 years with alopecia areata. Some clones in this sample may be carry-over from other donors' samples. The sample in question was whole blood, obtained in connection with sensitization to the hapten diphenylcyclopropenone (DPC). The CDR3 nucleotides read TGTGCCAGCAGCTCAGATTATCGGAACACCATATATTTT. Translation gives CASSSDYRNTIYF.